These 24 T cell receptor beta chains came from one sample sequenced in a study of T cell changes during pregnancy in multiple sclerosis. Profiling relied on immunoSEQ multiplex PCR, and the TCRdb table lists in-frame clones only, not all of them. The repertoire holds tens of thousands of clones, with about nine tenths as singletons. Sequencing used CD4+ T cells from peripheral blood mononuclear cells, obtained in the second trimester of pregnancy. The receptor set was obtained from a female donor with multiple sclerosis, enrolled in a pregnancy study.

This chain connects TRBV19 to TRBJ1-1; no firm D call. Trimming left V 3 bases short and J 2 bases short, with 7 bases between. The CDR3 loop spans 13 amino acids. Looked up from germline, CDR1 is LNHDA and CDR2 is SQIVND (reference sequence). The chain's CDR3 is CASSIPGNTEAFF. In nucleotides, the CDR3 is TGTGCCAGTAGTATCCCAGGTAACACTGAAGCTTTCTTT.

This chain links TRBV5-1 with TRBJ1-2; no firm D call. Germline lookup yields CDR1 SGHRS and CDR2 YFSETQ. CDR3 size: 13 residues. V lost 3 bases and J 3 bases, leaving 9 bases between the germline ends. This chain's CDR3 is CASSYSGDYGYTF. CDR3 bases: TGCGCCAGCAGCTATTCCGGGGACTATGGCTACACCTTC.

This clone showed up just a few times. The chain combines TRBV6-5 with TRBJ1-5, with 8 positions matching TRBD1. CDR3 size: 16 residues. Germline CDR1 reads MNHEY; CDR2 reads SVGAGI. Trimming at V came to 4 bases and at J to 4 bases, leaving 9 bases not matched to a gene. The CDR3 protein is CASSSGQASSNQPQHF. The CDR3 DNA sequence: TGTGCCAGCAGTTCGGGACAGGCGTCCTCGAATCAGCCCCAGCATTTT.

The J gene is TRBJ1-2, the V gene TRBV6-5, with D uncertain. Germline assignment: CDR1 MNHEY and CDR2 SVGAGI. V was pared by 4 bases and J by 0 bases, with 12 bases between. The CDR3 is 15 residues long. CDR3 bases: TGTGCCAGCAGTTCAACAACAGCGGCTAACTATGGCTACACCTTC. Translation gives CASSSTTAANYGYTF.

This clone was counted between two and nine times. One end of the junction fails to match germline, which may point to a read error. The chain employs TRBV11-3 and TRBJ2-1; TRBD2 aligns across 9 bases. Germline V gives CDR1 SGHNT, CDR2 YENEEA. The CDR3 loop spans 16 amino acids. Here the CDR3 DNA reads TGTGCCAGCAGCGTAGAGGGGCGGGAGGGAAAGGATGAGCAGTTCTTC. Protein sequence: CASSVEGREGKDEQFF.

This clone came up once. The rearrangement joins TRBV9 to TRBJ1-2; TRBD1 matches at 8 bases. Trimming took 4 bases from V and 4 from J; bases not matched to a gene: 9. This CDR3 has 15 residues. Germline assignment: CDR1 SGDLS and CDR2 YYNGEE. CDR3 loop: CASSSDRGLGYGYTF. As DNA, the CDR3 is TGTGCCAGCAGCAGCGACAGGGGATTAGGCTATGGCTACACCTTC.

The chain recombines TRBV30 with TRBJ2-1; D possibly corresponds to TRBD1 (6 bases). V was clipped by 2 bases and J by 12 bases, with 23 bases between them. The CDR3 extends over 15 amino acids. Germline V gives CDR1 GTSNPN, CDR2 SVGIG (reference sequence). CDR3 nucleotide sequence: TGTGCCTGGAGTTCGGGGACGGGACAAAGACGGGCGCAGTTCTTC. It encodes CAWSSGTGQRRAQFF. Combining the CDR3 with reference TRBV30 and TRBJ2-1 gives the whole variable domain SQTIHQWPATLVQPVGSPLSLECTVEGTSNPNLYWYRQAAGRGLQLLFYSVGIGQISSEVPQNLSASRPQDRQFILSSKKLLLSDSGFYLCAWSSGTGQRRAQFFGPGTRLTVL.

The chain links TRBV28 to TRBJ2-1, with 8 bases lining up with TRBD2. The V and J ends lost 7 bases and 4 bases, in that order; junction bases with no gene match: 9. In germline, CDR1 is MDHEN, CDR2 SYDVKM. The CDR3 runs to 15 residues. CDR3 region: CASTRGGWGYNEQFF. The CDR3 nucleotides are TGTGCCAGCACCCGGGGGGGGTGGGGGTACAATGAGCAGTTCTTC.

This chain joins TRBV19 and TRBJ1-1; D remains unclear. CDR1 is LNHDA and CDR2 is SQIVND in the germline V gene (reference sequence). The V and J ends lost 8 bases and 0 bases respectively, with 7 bases between them. The CDR3 sequence is 12 residues long. CDR3 region: CASSFVNTEAFF. The CDR3 DNA reads as TGTGCCAGTTCTTTCGTGAACACTGAAGCTTTCTTT.

The rearrangement uses TRBV30 and TRBJ1-4; TRBD1 agrees at 7 bases. With 1 base clipped from V and 4 bases from J, the junction kept 0 bases outside the gene matches. Germline assignment: CDR1 GTSNPN and CDR2 SVGIG (reference sequence). The CDR3 runs 13 residues. CDR3 amino acids: CAWSGDSNEKLFF. In DNA, the CDR3 is TGTGCCTGGAGTGGGGACAGTAATGAAAAACTGTTTTTT. The full variable domain, completed using reference TRBV30 and TRBJ1-4, is SQTIHQWPATLVQPVGSPLSLECTVEGTSNPNLYWYRQAAGRGLQLLFYSVGIGQISSEVPQNLSASRPQDRQFILSSKKLLLSDSGFYLCAWSGDSNEKLFFGSGTQLSVL.

In its sample, this clone was seen a few times. The rearrangement uses TRBV7-3 and TRBJ2-3; the D is unclear. This CDR3 is 15 amino acids long. The V end was cut by 1 base, the J end by 0 bases, with 8 bases between. CDR1 and CDR2 from the germline V gene are SGHTA and FQGTGA. The CDR3 is CASSLNPTSTDTQYF. The CDR3 DNA reads TGTGCCAGCAGCTTAAATCCTACTAGCACAGATACGCAGTATTTT.

J is TRBJ1-1 and V is TRBV29-1; 7 bases line up with TRBD1. Germline CDR1 SQVTM, CDR2 ANQGSEA. V shed 7 bases, J shed 6 bases, and the junction held 8 bases outside the gene matches. The CDR3 spans 12 residues. CDR3 bases: TGCAGCGCCCGGGACAGCATGTCTGAAGCTTTCTTT. Translation gives CSARDSMSEAFF. Filled out from reference TRBV29-1 and TRBJ1-1, the complete variable domain reads SAVISQKPSRDICQRGTSLTIQCQVDSQVTMMFWYRQQPGQSLTLIATANQGSEATYESGFVIDKFPISRPNLTFSTLTVSNMSPEDSSIYLCSARDSMSEAFFGQGTRLTVV.

The rearrangement joins TRBV28 to TRBJ2-7; TRBD2 is a possible D gene (6 bases). Germline CDR1 and CDR2: MDHEN and SYDVKM. The CDR3 is made up of 14 amino acids. The V gene lost 6 bases and the J gene lost 3 bases, with 15 bases spanning the gap. This chain's CDR3 is CASRLSGELYEQYF. CDR3 DNA sequence: TGTGCCAGCAGGCTGTCGGGGGAACTCTACGAGCAGTACTTC.

The table lists this clone with a count of one. V usage is TRBV7-2 and J usage is TRBJ1-1, with 8 bases fitting TRBD1. Germline V gene data show CDR1 as SGHTA and CDR2 as FQGNSA. This CDR3 has 14 amino acids. V lost 2 bases, J lost 11 bases, and 10 bases stayed unmatched. CDR3 sequence: CASSLSLSGGIAFF. The CDR3 DNA sequence: TGTGCCAGCAGCTTATCTTTATCAGGGGGCATCGCTTTCTTT.

The chain employs TRBV5-5 and TRBJ1-2; 7 nucleotides align to TRBD1. V was clipped by 4 bases and J by 1 base; unmatched bases: 4. The CDR3 spans 14 residues. The V gene's germline CDR1 is SGHKS and CDR2 YYEKEE (reference sequence). The CDR3 loop reads CASSPTGNNYGYTF. In DNA form, the CDR3 reads TGTGCCAGCAGCCCGACAGGGAATAACTATGGCTACACCTTC.

The chain has TRBV9 and TRBJ2-7; D call uncertain. The CDR3 has 14 residues. Germline V gene lookup returns CDR1 SGDLS and CDR2 YYNGEE. Trimming stripped 0 bases from V and 0 bases from J, with 7 bases between. In nucleotides, the CDR3 is TGTGCCAGCAGCGTAGGCGGCCTCTCCTACGAGCAGTACTTC. Amino acids: CASSVGGLSYEQYF.

This chain links TRBV28 with TRBJ2-7; D unresolved. The CDR3 runs 13 residues. V lost 1 base and J 3 bases, leaving 7 bases between the germline ends. CDR1 and CDR2 from the germline V gene are MDHEN and SYDVKM. Here the CDR3 reads CASSLSVSYEQYF. Written as DNA, the CDR3 is TGTGCCAGCAGTTTATCAGTCAGCTACGAGCAGTACTTC.

V usage is TRBV7-2 and J usage is TRBJ2-5; D is unresolved. CDR1 is SGHTA and CDR2 is FQGNSA in the germline V gene. The CDR3 runs 12 residues. The V and J ends lost 3 bases and 4 bases respectively, with 6 bases between them. CDR3 residues: CASSFSLETQYF. The CDR3 region has the DNA TGTGCCAGCAGCTTTAGCTTAGAGACCCAGTACTTC.

This chain joins TRBV18 and TRBJ2-7, with D maybe TRBD2 (5 bases). The V gene's germline CDR1 is KGHSH and CDR2 LQKENI. This CDR3 has 14 amino acids. V lost 5 bases, J lost 0 bases, and 11 bases lay in between. The CDR3 region has the DNA TGTGCCAGCTCAACGACGAGGGACTCCTACGAGCAGTACTTC. Protein: CASSTTRDSYEQYF.

The rearrangement links TRBV19 to TRBJ2-2; D may be TRBD1 (5 bases). From germline, CDR1 is LNHDA and CDR2 SQIVND (reference sequence). Trimming removed 5 bases at V and 0 bases at J, with 7 bases between. The CDR3 covers 14 residues. The CDR3 DNA reads TGTGCCAGTAGTGCAGGGACGAACACCGGGGAGCTGTTTTTT. As protein: CASSAGTNTGELFF.

The chain uses TRBV7-8 and TRBJ2-3; unclear D gene. There are 15 residues in the CDR3. Germline assignment: CDR1 SGHVS and CDR2 FQNEAQ. Trimming cost V 5 bases and J 2 bases, with 14 bases left between them. CDR3 sequence: CASSNRVQFTDTQYF. The CDR3 bases are TGTGCCAGCAGCAACCGGGTCCAATTCACAGATACGCAGTATTTT.

The rearrangement uses TRBV5-4 and TRBJ2-1; maybe TRBD2 (5 bases). Germline V gene lookup returns CDR1 SGHNT and CDR2 YYREEE (reference sequence). Between the trimmed V and J ends, which lost 4 bases and 8 bases, there was a span of 19 bases. The CDR3 totals 15 residues. The DNA for the CDR3 is TGTGCCAGCAGCCTCCAGGTAGCGAATATGGATGAGCAGTTCTTC. It is translated as CASSLQVANMDEQFF.

A note on this clone: The junction does not match germline at one end; this may be a read error. This rearrangement joins TRBV7-7 to TRBJ2-7; possible D gene TRBD1, 6 bases. This CDR3 region has 14 residues. The V gene's germline CDR1 is SSHAT and CDR2 FNYEAQ (reference sequence). The CDR3 DNA reads TGTGCTAGCAGTCCGTCACAGGGTTCCTACGAGCAGTACTTC. It encodes CASSPSQGSYEQYF.

This chain connects TRBV7-9 to TRBJ1-2; D is unclear. CDR1 and CDR2 from the germline V gene are SEHNR and FQNEAQ (reference sequence). The V end lost 1 base, the J end lost 4 bases, and 13 bases lay between the germline ends. This CDR3 contains 15 residues. CDR3 in DNA: TGTGCCAGCAGCTTAGATGGAGGAGGGTCCTATGGCTACACCTTC. Amino acid sequence: CASSLDGGGSYGYTF.